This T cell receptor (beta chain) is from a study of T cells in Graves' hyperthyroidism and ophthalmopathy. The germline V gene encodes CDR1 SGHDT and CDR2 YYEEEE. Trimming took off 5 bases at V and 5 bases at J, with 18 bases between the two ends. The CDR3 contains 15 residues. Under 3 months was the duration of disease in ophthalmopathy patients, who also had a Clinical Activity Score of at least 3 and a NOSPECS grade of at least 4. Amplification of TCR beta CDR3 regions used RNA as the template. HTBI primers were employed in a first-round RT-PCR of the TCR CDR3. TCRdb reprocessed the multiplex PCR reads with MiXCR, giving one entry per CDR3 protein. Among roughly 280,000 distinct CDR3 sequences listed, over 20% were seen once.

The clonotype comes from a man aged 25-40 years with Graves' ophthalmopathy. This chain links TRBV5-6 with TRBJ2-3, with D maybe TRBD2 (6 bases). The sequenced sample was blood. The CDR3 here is CASRWDGGYQDTQYF. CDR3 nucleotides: TGTGCCAGCAGATGGGATGGGGGGTATCAAGATACGCAGTATTTT.